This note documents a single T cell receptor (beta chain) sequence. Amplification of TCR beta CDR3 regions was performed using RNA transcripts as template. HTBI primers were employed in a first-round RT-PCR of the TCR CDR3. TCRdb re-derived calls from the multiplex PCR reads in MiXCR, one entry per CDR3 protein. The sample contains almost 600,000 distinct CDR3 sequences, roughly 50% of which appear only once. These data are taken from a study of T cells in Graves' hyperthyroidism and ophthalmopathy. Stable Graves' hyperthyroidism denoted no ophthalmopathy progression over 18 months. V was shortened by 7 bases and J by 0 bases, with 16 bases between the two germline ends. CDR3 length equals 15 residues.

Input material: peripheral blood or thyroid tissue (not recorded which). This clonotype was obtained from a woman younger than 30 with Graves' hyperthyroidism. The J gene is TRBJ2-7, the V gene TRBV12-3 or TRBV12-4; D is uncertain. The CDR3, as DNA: TGTGCCAGCACCGAGGATTCCCGGGCCTCCTACGAGCAGTACTTC. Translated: CASTEDSRASYEQYF.